This TCR beta chain was recorded in a study of blood T cell repertoires in COVID-19. Study background: Sites across the United States, Italy and Spain contributed samples from acute and convalescent COVID-19. PBMCs, B-cell-depleted T cells, or T cells provided the cDNA or gDNA that made up the material.

This CDR3 spans 14 amino acids. V dropped 6 bases and J dropped 4 bases, with 13 bases sitting between them. The germline V gene has CDR1 SNHLY and CDR2 FYNNEI. The sample holds a few counts of this clone. Original methodology: From reference gene primer amplification, estimates of nucleated cell counts were derived. Sequenced by immunoSEQ multiplex PCR; TCRdb stores in-frame clones only, minus some. V, J and clone size are taken as reported in that table, and D and trimming were inferred from the DNA itself. The sample comprises around 120,000 clones, under 80% of which are singletons, and about 2% rests with the top ten.

The sequenced material came from peripheral blood. The gene calls are TRBV2 and TRBJ2-1; unclear D gene. The sequence was collected from a man in his sixties or seventies with acute or convalescent COVID-19. The CDR3 here is CASRTAGSYNEQFF. For the CDR3, the DNA is TGTGCCAGCAGGACTGCTGGGTCGTACAATGAGCAGTTCTTC.